The present T cell receptor (beta chain) was sequenced within a study of vaccination and CD4 T cells after COVID-19. Study in general: Six males and four females constituted the convalescent cohort, two of whom were Hispanic. Overlapping SARS-CoV-2, HCoV-NL63, HCoV-OC43 and HCoV-229E spike peptides were used to stimulate cells.

Treatment described: approximately 10-day PBMC culture with coronavirus spike peptide pools or control peptides (ViraFEST assay). The Oncomine TCR Beta short-read assay was what sequenced the DNA obtained from cultured CD4+ T cells. Cultures of CD4+ T cells served as the source for extracting genomic DNA. TCRdb recomputed calls from the PCR reads with MiXCR, one row per CDR3 protein. Of approximately 14,000 distinct CDR3 sequences in the sample, around 30% were seen once. The CDR3 is made up of 18 amino acids. J gave up 0 bases and V 3 bases, and 7 bases lay outside the gene matches. In germline, CDR1 is SGDLS, CDR2 YYNGEE. Worth noting for this clonotype: Its antigen is undetermined.

The chain links TRBV9 to TRBJ2-7; 15 bases line up with TRBD2. The source is a human donor with COVID-19. The specimen sequenced was cultured CD4+ T cells from blood. The CDR3, as DNA: TGTGCCAGCAGCGCCGGACTAGCGGGGGGGAGCAGCTCCTACGAGCAGTACTTC. Encoded protein: CASSAGLAGGSSSYEQYF.